This TCR beta chain came from a study of T cell clones after liver transplantation. Across the whole study: TCRbeta sequencing after a pre-transplant mixed lymphocyte reaction identified graft-donor-reactive clones, later tracked in post-transplant blood. Timepoints were pre-transplant, pre-withdrawal, and after withdrawal was completed or failed.

Clones were read by immunoSEQ multiplex PCR, and TCRdb kept only the in-frame ones, dropping some. The repertoire holds around 9,700 clones, 60% to 80% seen once, with more than 50% in the top ten. This CDR3 spans 14 amino acids. Trimming cost V 10 bases and J 7 bases, with 22 bases left between them. The germline V gene encodes CDR1 ENHRY and CDR2 SYGVKD. This TCR was sampled from a human patient who received a liver transplant. These T cells may partly come from the graft donor. J is TRBJ1-2 and V is TRBV10-3, with D possibly TRBD1 on 6 matching bases. Sequences were derived from CD8+ T cells from blood, sampled at the 22-month timepoint. CDR3 residues: CANPEGGRVGGYTF. In nucleotides, the CDR3 is TGTGCCAACCCAGAGGGGGGAAGGGTCGGTGGCTACACCTTC.